The source of this TCR beta chain is a study of shared clonotypes between healthy human individuals. Study in general: In total, the donors were a couple of women and a few men aged 18 to 49.

With regard to this clone: The antigen is not known.

Overall study findings and caveats: Sampling covered blood only; tissue repertoires likely differ. Compared with memory subsets, naive subsets generally had larger estimated richness.

DNA at 200 ng, 25,000 to 35,000 T cell genomes, went into sorted-subset replicate PCRs. Libraries were prepared by immunoSEQ multiplex PCR; TCRdb keeps only in-frame clonotypes and omits some of them. The table includes roughly 2.1 million clones, approximately 94% detected once. Only CD45RO-negative cells positively selected for CCR7 counted as naive CD8 cells, so terminally differentiated effector memory CD45RA+ cells were excluded. The CDR3 is 14 amino acids. V was cut by 3 bases and J by 8 bases, with 17 bases left in between. CDR1 is SGHRS, CDR2 YFSETQ, per germline. This chain links TRBV5-1 with TRBJ1-1; D is unresolved. This TCR was recovered from a man between 18 and 35 years old in good health. Some clones in this sample may be carry-over from other donors' samples. The sequenced material came from naive CD8+ T cells from PBMCs. The CDR3 sequence: CASSSAVSVQEAFF. The CDR3 region has the DNA TGCGCCAGCAGCTCCGCCGTTTCGGTACAAGAAGCTTTCTTT. The complete variable domain, with remaining parts taken from reference TRBV5-1 and TRBJ1-1, reads KAGVTQTPRYLIKTRGQQVTLSCSPISGHRSVSWYQQTPGQGLQFLFEYFSETQRNKGNFPGRFSGRQFSNSRSEMNVSTLELGDSALYLCASSSAVSVQEAFFGQGTRLTVV.